The 20 T cell receptor beta chains given below trace back to one sample, sequenced in a study of control samples from healthy donors and cancer patients. Profiling relied on immunoSEQ multiplex PCR, and the TCRdb table lists in-frame clones only, not all of them. The repertoire has 130,000 to 150,000 clones, about 91% of them found once; the top ten carry more than 3%. Sequencing was carried out using blood. These receptors were obtained from a man aged 25 to 45 in good health.

The J gene is TRBJ1-2, the V gene TRBV19, with D tentatively TRBD1 (5 bases). V lost 3 bases and J lost 7, with 18 bases in between. There are 15 residues in the CDR3. Per the germline V gene, CDR1 is LNHDA and CDR2 is SQIVND (reference sequence). The CDR3 here is CASSIWDGDSGGYTF. CDR3 sequence (DNA): TGTGCCAGTAGTATTTGGGACGGGGACTCGGGTGGCTACACCTTC.

The chain couples TRBV5-4 to TRBJ2-3, with D unclear. This CDR3 is built from 12 residues. The V end lost 4 bases, the J end lost 3 bases, and 6 bases lay between the germline ends. Germline CDR1 and CDR2: SGHNT and YYREEE (reference sequence). The CDR3 DNA reads TGTGCCAGCAGCAGCCGTACAGATACGCAGTATTTT. It yields the protein CASSSRTDTQYF.

A word on this clone: This same CDR3 is encoded by further DNA sequences in the sample. V gene TRBV27 combines with J gene TRBJ1-2; D gene uncertain. CDR3 size: 13 residues. Germline V gene data show CDR1 as MNHEY and CDR2 as SMNVEV (reference sequence). With 2 bases removed from V and 2 bases from J, the gap between germline ends came to 6 bases. CDR3 in amino acids: CASSLGGNYGYTF. CDR3 nucleotides: TGTGCCAGCAGTTTAGGCGGCAACTATGGCTACACCTTC.

The chain links TRBV5-5 to TRBJ2-7; the D gene is possibly TRBD1 (7 bases). Germline CDR1 SGHKS, CDR2 YYEKEE (reference sequence). The V end lost 4 bases, the J end lost 3 bases, and 20 bases lay between the germline ends. The CDR3 length is 16 residues. The CDR3 coding sequence is TGTGCCAGCAGCGCGGGACAGCCTATGTGGGGCTACGAGCAGTACTTC. Protein sequence: CASSAGQPMWGYEQYF.

The chain links TRBV12-5 to TRBJ2-7; D is perhaps TRBD1 (5 bases). V was clipped by 1 base and J by 2 bases, with 9 bases between them. The CDR3 is 14 residues long. Germline-derived CDR1 and CDR2 are LGHNT and FRNRAP. CDR3 in amino acids: CASGLGTPPYEQYF. Written as DNA, the CDR3 is TGTGCTAGTGGTTTGGGGACACCCCCCTACGAGCAGTACTTC.

The chain couples TRBV7-9 to TRBJ1-1; no definite D call. V gave up 1 base and J gave up 5 bases, with 5 bases separating them. Germline V lookup: CDR1 SEHNR, CDR2 FQNEAQ (reference sequence). This CDR3 comprises 12 residues. The CDR3 DNA is TGTGCCAGCAGCTTAGACGGAACTGAAGCTTTCTTT. Translation gives CASSLDGTEAFF.

V usage is TRBV30 and J usage is TRBJ1-2; 9 bases agree with TRBD1. V was clipped by 1 base and J by 8 bases; unmatched bases: 5. Germline values: CDR1 GTSNPN, CDR2 SVGIG (reference sequence). The CDR3 is 13 amino acids. For the CDR3, the DNA is TGTGCCTGGAGTGGGGACAGGGCGGGGGGCTACACCTTC. Amino acid sequence: CAWSGDRAGGYTF.

Only one count was recorded for this clone. V gene TRBV27 combines with J gene TRBJ2-5; 7 bases line up with TRBD1. Germline V lookup: CDR1 MNHEY, CDR2 SMNVEV (reference sequence). The length of the CDR3 is 13 residues. V trimming: 5 bases; J trimming: 3 bases; junction bases outside the gene matches: 3. The CDR3 region has the DNA TGTGCCAGCAGTCCCGGGACAGAAGAGACCCAGTACTTC. It encodes CASSPGTEETQYF.

The J gene is TRBJ1-4, the V gene TRBV29-1, with D possibly being TRBD1 (6 bases). Germline assignment: CDR1 SQVTM and CDR2 ANQGSEA. The CDR3 covers 11 residues. V lost 4 bases and J 11 bases, leaving 11 bases between the germline ends. The CDR3: CSVGGREKLFF. The DNA of the CDR3 is TGCAGCGTTGGGGGGCGCGAGAAACTGTTTTTT.

V and J are TRBV5-5 and TRBJ2-2; TRBD1 aligns across 7 bases. The V gene's germline CDR1 is SGHKS and CDR2 YYEKEE (reference sequence). This CDR3 is 15 amino acids long. Trimming cost V 4 bases and J 6 bases; bases outside gene matches: 9. DNA of the CDR3: TGTGCCAGCAGCGTTAGGGGGCCCGAGCCCGGGGAGCTGTTTTTT. Encoded protein: CASSVRGPEPGELFF.

The V call is TRBV2, the J call TRBJ1-4; TRBD1 aligns across 7 bases. The CDR3 loop spans 15 amino acids. V lost 3 bases and J lost 8; bases outside the gene matches: 9. Germline values: CDR1 SNHLY, CDR2 FYNNEI. CDR3 DNA: TGTGCCAGCAGTGAGGGAGGGGGCGCAGGAGAAAAACTGTTTTTT. Translation: CASSEGGGAGEKLFF.

This clone has just one count. V and J are TRBV28 and TRBJ1-1, with unresolved D. This CDR3 spans 15 amino acids. CDR1 MDHEN and CDR2 SYDVKM come from the germline V gene. Trimming removed 8 bases from V and 3 bases from J, with 19 bases in between. CDR3 loop: CASLLNRILDTEAFF. The DNA of the CDR3 is TGTGCCAGCCTATTAAACCGGATTTTGGACACTGAAGCTTTCTTT.

The chain's CDR3 is CASSINREAYEQYF. CDR3 DNA: TGTGCCAGTAGTATAAACAGGGAGGCCTACGAGCAGTACTTC. The V gene is TRBV19, the J gene TRBJ2-7; D may correspond to TRBD1 or TRBD2 (6 bases each). The germline CDR1 and CDR2 sequences are LNHDA and SQIVND (reference sequence). V gave up 2 bases and J gave up 2 bases, with 10 bases separating them. The CDR3 length is 14 residues.

This chain uses TRBV25-1 with TRBJ2-3, with D uncertain. The CDR3 has 17 residues. Germline lookup yields CDR1 MGHDK and CDR2 SYGVNS. Deletions cut 3 bases from V and 4 bases from J, with 20 bases between. CDR3 DNA sequence: TGTGCCAGCAGTGATTCTATAGCTGGAATCGGGTCAGATACGCAGTATTTT. Translating it yields CASSDSIAGIGSDTQYF.

V is TRBV6-4 and J is TRBJ1-4; D unresolved. The ends were cut back, 0 bases at V and 7 bases at J, with 21 bases in the middle. This CDR3 is 18 amino acids long. Germline V gene data show CDR1 as MRHNA and CDR2 as SNTAGT. The chain's CDR3 is CASSDSRWLQGRFEKLFF. CDR3 coding DNA: TGTGCCAGCAGTGACTCGAGATGGTTGCAAGGCCGCTTTGAAAAACTGTTTTTT.

The rearrangement uses TRBV5-1 and TRBJ2-7; TRBD2 matches at 15 bases. The CDR3 is 18 amino acids. CDR1 is SGHRS, CDR2 YFSETQ, per germline. V lost 0 bases to trimming and J lost 0 bases; unmatched junction nucleotides: 4. CDR3 DNA: TGCGCCAGCAGCTTGGCCGGGACTAGCGGGGGGCCCTCCTACGAGCAGTACTTC. Amino acid sequence: CASSLAGTSGGPSYEQYF.

The rearrangement links TRBV4-1 to TRBJ2-2; no definite D call. There are 15 residues in the CDR3. Trimming shortened V by 0 bases and J by 4 bases, and 9 bases separated the two germline ends. CDR1 is MGHRA and CDR2 is YSYEKL in the germline V gene. The CDR3 DNA is TGCGCCAGCAGCCAAGACTTCCAGGCCACCGGGGAGCTGTTTTTT. Amino acids: CASSQDFQATGELFF.

This chain joins TRBV10-3 and TRBJ1-5, with D maybe TRBD1 (6 bases). The V gene's germline CDR1 is ENHRY and CDR2 SYGVKD. Trimming shortened V by 0 bases and J by 4 bases, and 10 bases separated the two germline ends. The CDR3 is made up of 15 amino acids. This CDR3 is CAISESGQGNQPQHF. The CDR3 DNA reads as TGTGCCATCAGTGAGTCGGGGCAGGGGAATCAGCCCCAGCATTTT.

This clone has just a few counts. The CDR3 bases are TGTGCCAGCAGAAGGACAGGGGGCGCCGACTATGGCTACACCTTC. This gives the protein CASRRTGGADYGYTF. V is TRBV27 and J is TRBJ1-2; 11 nucleotides agree with TRBD1. From germline, CDR1 is MNHEY and CDR2 SMNVEV (reference sequence). J lost 3 bases, V lost 6 bases, and 6 bases had no gene match. This CDR3 is built from 15 residues.

CDR3 amino acids: CASSGLGYNGASTDTQYF. Here the CDR3 DNA reads TGTGCCAGCAGTGGTCTCGGCTATAACGGGGCCAGCACAGATACGCAGTATTTT. This rearrangement joins TRBV6-1 to TRBJ2-3, with D perhaps matching TRBD1 or TRBD2 (5 bases each). Germline V gene lookup returns CDR1 MNHNS and CDR2 SASEGT. V lost 4 bases to trimming and J lost 0 bases, with 20 bases between them. The CDR3 has 18 amino acids.